This T cell receptor beta chain was found in a study of Tregs in tolerant kidney transplant recipients. Trimming pared 5 bases from V and 10 bases from J, leaving 21 bases between. Germline V CDR1 and CDR2: LNHDA, SQIVND (reference sequence). The CDR3 extends over 15 amino acids. Study-level points and caveats: Few patients were studied, so findings need validation in larger groups. Activated donor B cell expansion appeared to reveal the most relevant donor-specific TCRbeta repertoire. This study did not directly address biological reproducibility.

A note on this clone: Its antigen is not identified.

Assay used: immunoSEQ multiplex PCR; TCRdb lists only in-frame clones, some missing. This table has hundreds of thousands of clones, 80% to 85% appearing once. Unstimulated Tregs (CD4+CD25+CD127-) and CD4+CD25- non-Tregs were sorted from PBMCs. The clonotype originates from a human donor in good health. Specimen: CD4+ T cells from blood. V usage is TRBV19 and J usage is TRBJ2-1, with D tentatively TRBD1 or TRBD2 (6 bases each). The CDR3 sequence is CASSSGTSGAWEQFF. The CDR3 bases are TGTGCCAGTAGTTCCGGGACTTCAGGGGCCTGGGAGCAGTTCTTC.